This is a list of T cell receptor beta chains from one sample in a study of cytomegalovirus exposure and HLA in healthy donors. Using immunoSEQ multiplex PCR, the repertoire was profiled, and TCRdb retains in-frame clones only, with some absent. The repertoire consists of some 110,000 clones, with roughly 81% occurring once and the leading ten covering approximately 0.99%. The sequenced sample consisted of PBMCs. These receptors were obtained from a woman under 40 in good health and CMV-seronegative. Each CDR3 is given with its conserved first and last residue. Each record gives: clone size, V gene, CDR3 length, J gene, D gene, CDR3 protein, CDR3 DNA. D genes are given only for firm matches. For some rows the clone size is stated as once, few or many, or as a class when expanded; others skip it.

-	TRBV5-6	13	TRBJ2-6	-	CASSRSGANVLTF	TGTGCCAGCAGCCGCTCTGGGGCCAACGTCCTGACTTTC
-	TRBV7-2	16	TRBJ2-7	TRBD2	CASSLAGTSGYYEQYF	TGTGCCAGCAGCTTAGCCGGGACTAGCGGATACTACGAGCAGTACTTC
-	TRBV14	15	TRBJ2-2	TRBD1	CASSQVTGGTGELFF	TGTGCCAGCAGCCAGGTTACAGGGGGCACCGGGGAGCTGTTTTTT
once	TRBV19	14	TRBJ1-1	TRBD1	CASSIATGFTEAFF	TGTGCCAGTAGTATCGCGACAGGGTTCACTGAAGCTTTCTTT
-	TRBV5-1	20	TRBJ2-1	TRBD2	CASSLGLAGGYISSYNEQFF	TGCGCCAGCAGCTTGGGGCTAGCGGGGGGGTATATCAGCTCCTACAATGAGCAGTTCTTC
-	TRBV27	16	TRBJ2-1	-	CASSSSGIISYNEQFF	TGTGCCAGCAGTTCCTCAGGAATCATATCCTACAATGAGCAGTTCTTC
-	TRBV5-1	15	TRBJ2-3	-	CASSLQRPSTDTQYF	TGCGCCAGCAGCTTGCAGCGACCTAGCACAGATACGCAGTATTTT
-	TRBV7-2	16	TRBJ2-2	-	CASSSPWTPNTGELFF	TGTGCCAGCAGCTCCCCCTGGACTCCCAACACCGGGGAGCTGTTTTTT
-	TRBV27	14	TRBJ2-7	-	CASSLSAGWNEQYF	TGTGCCAGCAGTTTATCTGCGGGTTGGAACGAGCAGTACTTC
-	TRBV19	14	TRBJ1-1	-	CASSIQGTNTEAFF	TGTGCCAGTAGTATTCAGGGTACGAACACTGAAGCTTTCTTT
-	TRBV27	16	TRBJ2-2	TRBD2	CASSRVRTSLTGELFF	TGTGCCAGCAGCCGAGTACGGACTAGCTTAACCGGGGAGCTGTTTTTT
-	TRBV7-2	16	TRBJ1-3	-	CASSLDHGSSGNTIYF	TGTGCCAGCAGCTTAGACCACGGTTCCTCTGGAAACACCATATATTTT
few	TRBV11-3	12	TRBJ1-1	-	CASSFSGTEAFF	TGTGCCAGCAGCTTTAGCGGAACTGAAGCTTTCTTT
-	TRBV13	13	TRBJ1-2	TRBD1	CASRKTGGNGYTF	TGTGCCAGCAGAAAAACAGGGGGAAATGGCTACACCTTC
-	TRBV5-1	18	TRBJ2-3	TRBD1	CASSYVTHRGFRTDTQYF	TGCGCCAGCAGCTACGTAACTCACAGGGGCTTTCGCACAGATACGCAGTATTTT
-	TRBV9	16	TRBJ2-1	TRBD2	CASSHRTSGGFDEQFF	TGTGCCAGCAGCCACCGGACTAGCGGGGGGTTCGATGAGCAGTTCTTC
once	TRBV7-9	13	TRBJ1-5	TRBD1	CASRGTGNQSQHF	TGTGCCAGCAGGGGGACAGGTAATCAGTCCCAGCATTTT
-	TRBV6-5	15	TRBJ2-4	TRBD1	CASRRTGGFKNIQYF	TGTGCCAGCAGACGGACAGGGGGGTTTAAAAACATTCAGTACTTC
-	TRBV4-1	12	TRBJ2-7	-	CASSQDGPEQYF	TGCGCCAGCAGCCAAGATGGCCCCGAGCAGTACTTC
once	TRBV30	14	TRBJ2-5	-	CAWSVGTLMETQYF	TGTGCCTGGAGTGTAGGGACTCTAATGGAGACCCAGTACTTC
-	TRBV29-1	14	TRBJ1-6	TRBD1	CSVRTGVGNSPLHF	TGCAGCGTGAGGACAGGGGTTGGTAATTCACCCCTCCACTTT
-	TRBV5-4	15	TRBJ2-1	-	CASSLSSGSYNEQFF	TGTGCCAGCAGCTTGTCTTCCGGTTCCTACAATGAGCAGTTCTTC
-	TRBV7-3	17	TRBJ1-5	TRBD1	CASSSAGQGNSNQPQHF	TGTGCCAGCAGCTCAGCAGGACAGGGAAATAGCAATCAGCCCCAGCATTTT
medium-sized	TRBV19	13	TRBJ1-1	-	CASSARVFTEAFF	TGTGCCAGTAGTGCCCGGGTCTTCACTGAAGCTTTCTTT
-	TRBV13	21	TRBJ1-1	TRBD1	CASSSLTGQGDAIWMNTEAFF	TGTGCCAGCAGCTCCCTAACCGGACAGGGCGATGCTATCTGGATGAACACTGAAGCTTTCTTT
-	TRBV5-1	15	TRBJ2-7	-	CASSLGTGSVSEQYF	TGCGCCAGCAGCTTGGGTACAGGGTCAGTGAGCGAGCAGTACTTC
-	TRBV12-5	13	TRBJ2-6	-	CASGYGGANVLTF	TGTGCTAGTGGTTACGGTGGGGCCAACGTCCTGACTTTC
few	TRBV27	17	TRBJ2-2	-	CASSFRLAGSYTGELFF	TGTGCCAGCAGTTTTAGGTTAGCAGGGTCTTACACCGGGGAGCTGTTTTTT
-	TRBV4-1	16	TRBJ2-5	TRBD1	CASSQFLGTGIETQYF	TGCGCCAGCAGCCAATTTCTCGGGACAGGGATAGAGACCCAGTACTTC
-	TRBV11-3	12	TRBJ2-1	-	CASSSQYNEQFF	TGTGCCAGCAGCTCCCAGTACAATGAGCAGTTCTTC
-	TRBV7-6	13	TRBJ2-3	-	CASSRRGADTQYF	TGTGCCAGCAGCAGAAGGGGTGCAGATACGCAGTATTTT
-	TRBV4-1	14	TRBJ1-1	-	CASSQENNQNEAFF	TGCGCCAGCAGCCAAGAAAACAACCAGAATGAAGCTTTCTTT
-	TRBV5-4	14	TRBJ2-5	TRBD1	CASSLVQGEETQYF	TGTGCCAGCAGCTTGGTGCAGGGGGAAGAGACCCAGTACTTC
-	TRBV9	15	TRBJ2-2	TRBD2	CASSVGLALAGELFF	TGTGCCAGCAGCGTAGGACTAGCGTTGGCCGGGGAGCTGTTTTTT
-	TRBV2	15	TRBJ1-2	TRBD1	CASRRDTGQGDGYTF	TGTGCCAGCAGAAGAGATACGGGACAGGGGGATGGCTACACCTTC
-	TRBV7-9	17	TRBJ2-7	TRBD2	CASSLTSGPVSSYEQYF	TGTGCCAGCAGCTTGACTAGCGGGCCGGTTTCCTCCTACGAGCAGTACTTC
-	TRBV7-9	14	TRBJ1-4	-	CASSPEPVEEKLFF	TGTGCCAGCAGCCCCGAACCGGTAGAGGAAAAACTGTTTTTT
-	TRBV2	14	TRBJ1-1	TRBD1	CASIRDRGTDEAFF	TGTGCCAGCATAAGGGACAGGGGAACCGATGAAGCTTTCTTT
-	TRBV9	14	TRBJ2-2	-	CASKRASASGELFF	TGTGCCAGCAAACGGGCTAGCGCATCCGGGGAGCTGTTTTTT
-	TRBV2	15	TRBJ2-7	-	CASSRDGGEGYEQYF	TGTGCCAGCAGTAGGGACGGCGGGGAAGGCTACGAGCAGTACTTC
-	TRBV6-5	15	TRBJ2-7	TRBD2	CASSYSAGGLYEQYF	TGTGCCAGCAGTTACTCGGCGGGAGGATTATACGAGCAGTACTTC
-	TRBV7-6	15	TRBJ2-2	TRBD2	CASSSRGANTGELFF	TGTGCCAGCAGCTCTCGGGGGGCGAACACCGGGGAGCTGTTTTTT